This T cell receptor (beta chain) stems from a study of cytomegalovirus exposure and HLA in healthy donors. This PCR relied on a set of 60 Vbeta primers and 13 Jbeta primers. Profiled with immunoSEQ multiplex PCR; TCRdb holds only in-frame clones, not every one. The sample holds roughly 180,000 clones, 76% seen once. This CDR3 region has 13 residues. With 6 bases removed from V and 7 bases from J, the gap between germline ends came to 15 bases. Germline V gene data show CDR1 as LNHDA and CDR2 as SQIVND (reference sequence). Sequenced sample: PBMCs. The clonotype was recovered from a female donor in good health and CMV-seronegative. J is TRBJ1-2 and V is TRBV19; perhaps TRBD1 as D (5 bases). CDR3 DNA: TGTGCCAGTAGCTGGCGGATCACAGGTGGCTACACCTTC. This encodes CASSWRITGGYTF.